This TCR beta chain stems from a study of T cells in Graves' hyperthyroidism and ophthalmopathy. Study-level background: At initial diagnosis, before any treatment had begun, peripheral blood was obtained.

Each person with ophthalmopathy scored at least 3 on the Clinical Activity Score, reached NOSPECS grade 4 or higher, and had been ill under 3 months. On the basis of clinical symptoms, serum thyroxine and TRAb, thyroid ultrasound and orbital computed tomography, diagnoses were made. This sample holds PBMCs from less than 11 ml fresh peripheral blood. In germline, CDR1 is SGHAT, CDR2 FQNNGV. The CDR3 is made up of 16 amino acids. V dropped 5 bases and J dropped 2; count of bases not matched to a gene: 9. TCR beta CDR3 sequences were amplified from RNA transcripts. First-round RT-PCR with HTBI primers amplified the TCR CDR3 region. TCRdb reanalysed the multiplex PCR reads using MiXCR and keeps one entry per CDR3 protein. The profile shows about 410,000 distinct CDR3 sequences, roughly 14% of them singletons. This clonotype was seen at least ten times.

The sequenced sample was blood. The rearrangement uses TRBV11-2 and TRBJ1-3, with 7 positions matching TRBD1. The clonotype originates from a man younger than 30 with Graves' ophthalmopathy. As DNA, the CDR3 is TGTGCCAGCAGCCCCGTCAGGGGGATCGCTGGAAACACCATATATTTT. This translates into CASSPVRGIAGNTIYF.